The text below deals with one T cell receptor (beta chain). Its antigen is as yet unknown. The data stem from a study of cytomegalovirus exposure and HLA in healthy donors. Whole-study findings and limits: Later analysis suggested links between common viral pathogens and several top significant clusters. There were 150 to 200 TCR beta chains listed as cytomegalovirus-associated.

Amplification used 60 Vbeta primers and 13 Jbeta primers. TCRdb's copy holds only in-frame clones and misses some; the assay was immunoSEQ multiplex PCR. The repertoire holds around 200,000 clones, with roughly 80% as singletons. The V gene lost 1 base and the J gene lost 7 bases, with 8 bases spanning the gap. This CDR3 has 13 residues. Germline CDR1 and CDR2: SGHTA and FQGNSA. It was healthy bone marrow donors who served as donors. This TCR derives from a man aged 50 to 60 in good health and CMV-seronegative. V and J are TRBV7-2 and TRBJ1-5; the D is unclear. The sequencing sample was made of PBMCs. The CDR3 bases are TGTGCCAGCAGCTTAGATCCCAGGCAGCCCCAGCATTTT. This gives the protein CASSLDPRQPQHF.